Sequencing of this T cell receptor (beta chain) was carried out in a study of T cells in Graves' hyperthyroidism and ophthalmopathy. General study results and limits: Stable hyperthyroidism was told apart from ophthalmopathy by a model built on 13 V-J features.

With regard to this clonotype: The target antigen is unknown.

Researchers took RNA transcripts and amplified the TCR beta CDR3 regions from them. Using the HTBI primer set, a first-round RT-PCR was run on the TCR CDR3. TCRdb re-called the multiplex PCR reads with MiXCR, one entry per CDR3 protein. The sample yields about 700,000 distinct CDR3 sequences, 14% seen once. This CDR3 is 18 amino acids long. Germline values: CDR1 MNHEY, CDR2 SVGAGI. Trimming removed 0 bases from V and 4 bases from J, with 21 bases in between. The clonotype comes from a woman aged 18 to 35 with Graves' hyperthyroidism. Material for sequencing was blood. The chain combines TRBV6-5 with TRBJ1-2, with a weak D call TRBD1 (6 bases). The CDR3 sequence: CASSYSILGQNLVYGYTF. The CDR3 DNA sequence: TGTGCCAGCAGTTACTCGATCCTAGGACAGAACCTCGTCTATGGCTACACCTTC.